The 19 T cell receptor beta chains presented below share a single source sample, sequenced in a study of blood T cell repertoires in COVID-19. The protocol was immunoSEQ multiplex PCR, while the TCRdb copy is restricted to in-frame clones and leaves out a portion. The sample lists about 67,000 clones, approximately 87% occurring once. The sequenced sample was peripheral blood. Receptors were obtained from a man between 45 and 60 years old with active COVID-19.

The chain employs TRBV28 and TRBJ2-5, with 9 bases aligning to TRBD1. Germline V gene sequence: CDR1 MDHEN, CDR2 SYDVKM. This CDR3 is built from 15 residues. J was trimmed by 4 bases and V by 3 bases; bases with no gene match: 6. The CDR3 loop is CASSLVTGGGETQYF. CDR3 bases: TGTGCCAGCAGTTTGGTTACAGGGGGCGGAGAGACCCAGTACTTC.

J is TRBJ1-5 and V is TRBV28, with 8 bases fitting TRBD1. Unmatched junction bases numbered 6, after V lost 2 bases and J lost 0 bases. CDR3 length: 17 residues. Germline V gene sequence: CDR1 MDHEN, CDR2 SYDVKM. CDR3 protein: CASSLPRTGISNQPQHF. For the CDR3, the DNA is TGTGCCAGCAGTTTACCCCGGACAGGGATTAGCAATCAGCCCCAGCATTTT.

The chain couples TRBV28 to TRBJ1-5, with D tentatively TRBD1 (6 bases). Germline V gene lookup returns CDR1 MDHEN and CDR2 SYDVKM. The V end lost 2 bases, the J end lost 2 bases, and 7 bases lay between the germline ends. The length of the CDR3 is 14 residues. CDR3 sequence (DNA): TGTGCCAGCAGTTTACCAGGGGGCAATCAGCCCCAGCATTTT. Translation gives CASSLPGGNQPQHF. The full variable domain, completed using reference TRBV28 and TRBJ1-5, is DVKVTQSSRYLVKRTGEKVFLECVQDMDHENMFWYRQDPGLGLRLIYFSYDVKMKEKGDIPEGYSVSREKKERFSLILESASTNQTSMYLCASSLPGGNQPQHFGDGTRLSIL.

This rearrangement joins TRBV9 to TRBJ2-2; unclear D gene. Germline CDR1 reads SGDLS; CDR2 reads YYNGEE. Trimming left V 0 bases short and J 6 bases short, with 18 bases between. CDR3 length equals 17 residues. Written as DNA, the CDR3 is TGTGCCAGCAGCGTAGGGGCAGGTCAGATGTGGGCCGGGGAGCTGTTTTTT. It translates to CASSVGAGQMWAGELFF. The full variable domain, rest sourced from reference TRBV9 and TRBJ2-2, is DSGVTQTPKHLITATGQRVTLRCSPRSGDLSVYWYQQSLDQGLQFLIQYYNGEERAKGNILERFSAQQFPDLHSELNLSSLELGDSALYFCASSVGAGQMWAGELFFGEGSRLTVL.

The gene calls are TRBV24-1 and TRBJ2-2; 10 nucleotides align to TRBD2. After removal of 4 bases from V and 7 bases from J, the junction contained 11 bases not matched to a gene. Germline V gene lookup returns CDR1 KGHDR and CDR2 SFDVKD. This CDR3 is built from 17 residues. In DNA form, the CDR3 reads TGTGCCACCAGTGACTCTAGCGGGAGTAGGCTTCTCGGGGAGCTGTTTTTT. This encodes CATSDSSGSRLLGELFF.

The chain recombines TRBV19 with TRBJ2-5; weak D call: TRBD1 (6 bases). The CDR3 contains 15 residues. Germline V gene sequence: CDR1 LNHDA, CDR2 SQIVND (reference sequence). The V and J ends lost 6 bases and 5 bases respectively, with 19 bases between them. The CDR3 sequence is CASSLIQGRYETQYF. The CDR3, as DNA: TGTGCCAGTAGCCTAATACAGGGTCGTTATGAGACCCAGTACTTC.

The count of this clone is one. Written as DNA, the CDR3 is TGTGCCAGCACTAGGGACTGGATAAATCAGCCCCAGCATTTT. It specifies CASTRDWINQPQHF. This sequence joins TRBV28 and TRBJ1-5, with D perhaps matching TRBD1 (5 bases). Germline V gives CDR1 MDHEN, CDR2 SYDVKM. V dropped 7 bases and J dropped 4 bases, with 14 bases sitting between them. CDR3 size: 14 residues.

The rearrangement uses TRBV27 and TRBJ2-1, with TRBD2 matching 8 bases. The CDR3 is 14 residues long. The V gene's germline CDR1 is MNHEY and CDR2 SMNVEV (reference sequence). The V segment lost 5 bases and the J segment 7 bases; nucleotides outside the gene matches: 7. The CDR3 DNA reads TGTGCCAGCAGTCCTCCGGGACTAGGGAATGAGCAGTTCTTC. Translated, it gives CASSPPGLGNEQFF.

This clone appeared once. V is TRBV5-1 and J is TRBJ2-7, with 9 bases identical to TRBD1. The trim removed 1 base at V and 3 bases at J, leaving 5 bases unmatched. This CDR3 region has 15 residues. Germline V CDR1 and CDR2: SGHRS, YFSETQ. CDR3 sequence reads: CASSLIGTGFYEQYF. CDR3 coding DNA: TGCGCCAGCAGCTTGATCGGGACAGGGTTCTACGAGCAGTACTTC. The entire variable domain, with the rest obtained from reference TRBV5-1 and TRBJ2-7, is as follows: KAGVTQTPRYLIKTRGQQVTLSCSPISGHRSVSWYQQTPGQGLQFLFEYFSETQRNKGNFPGRFSGRQFSNSRSEMNVSTLELGDSALYLCASSLIGTGFYEQYFGPGTRLTVT.

This chain links TRBV7-8 with TRBJ1-5; D is uncertain. V lost 2 bases and J 9 bases, leaving 17 bases between the germline ends. Germline V gene sequence: CDR1 SGHVS, CDR2 FQNEAQ. This CDR3 contains 15 residues. The CDR3 sequence is CASSLLRGGSGPQHF. In DNA, the CDR3 is TGTGCCAGCAGCTTACTACGCGGCGGTTCGGGGCCCCAGCATTTT.

This chain connects TRBV27 to TRBJ2-1; TRBD2 matches at 10 bases. This CDR3 comprises 15 residues. From germline, CDR1 is MNHEY and CDR2 SMNVEV (reference sequence). The trim removed 5 bases at V and 4 bases at J, leaving 5 bases unmatched. CDR3 sequence reads: CASSPGTSVYNEQFF. In DNA form, the CDR3 reads TGTGCCAGCAGTCCCGGGACTAGCGTGTACAATGAGCAGTTCTTC.

V is TRBV27 and J is TRBJ1-1, with a tentative D call TRBD1 (5 bases). This CDR3 has 19 amino acids. CDR1 MNHEY and CDR2 SMNVEV come from the germline V gene (reference sequence). V was shortened by 5 bases and J by 0 bases, with 25 bases between the two germline ends. CDR3 sequence: CASSLYMGRGVSLNTEAFF. The CDR3 nucleotides read TGTGCCAGCAGTCTGTACATGGGGCGGGGGGTTAGTTTGAACACTGAAGCTTTCTTT.

The V and J genes are TRBV7-3 and TRBJ2-2; 7 nucleotides agree with TRBD2. V gave up 1 base and J gave up 3 bases; unmatched junction bases: 5. CDR1 SGHTA and CDR2 FQGTGA come from the germline V gene. CDR3 length equals 16 residues. The CDR3 DNA sequence: TGTGCCAGCAGCTTAAGGCTAGCGGTTGACACCGGGGAGCTGTTTTTT. Encoded protein: CASSLRLAVDTGELFF.

CDR3 amino acids: CASSYRQHLKNTEAFF. The CDR3 DNA is TGTGCCAGCAGTTACCGACAGCACCTTAAGAACACTGAAGCTTTCTTT. The chain links TRBV6-5 to TRBJ1-1, with D possibly TRBD1 on 5 matching bases. The CDR3 runs 16 residues. V was clipped by 2 bases and J by 1 base, with 14 bases between them. CDR1 is MNHEY, CDR2 SVGAGI, per germline.

This sequence joins TRBV19 and TRBJ2-7; 15 bases line up with TRBD2. CDR3 length: 16 residues. The J segment lost 6 bases and the V segment lost 0 bases, leaving 3 bases of the junction unmatched. Germline-derived CDR1 and CDR2 are LNHDA and SQIVND (reference sequence). The CDR3, as DNA: TGTGCCAGTAGTATAGACCTGGGACTAGCGGGAGGCGAGCAGTACTTC. This translates into CASSIDLGLAGGEQYF.

The chain has TRBV6-1 and TRBJ1-3; possible D gene TRBD1, 6 bases. V lost 2 bases to trimming and J lost 4 bases, with 9 bases between them. Germline V gene data show CDR1 as MNHNS and CDR2 as SASEGT. The CDR3 totals 14 residues. CDR3 bases: TGTGCCAGCAGTGAATCAGGGGTCGGAAACACCATATATTTT. Encoded protein: CASSESGVGNTIYF.

V is TRBV28 and J is TRBJ2-5, with D unresolved. Between the trimmed V and J ends, which lost 3 bases and 5 bases, there was a span of 10 bases. The germline V gene encodes CDR1 MDHEN and CDR2 SYDVKM. CDR3 length: 13 amino acids. DNA of the CDR3: TGTGCCAGCAGTTTCGGAACACAGGAGACCCAGTACTTC. It is translated as CASSFGTQETQYF. Together with reference TRBV28 and TRBJ2-5, the CDR3 gives the full variable domain: DVKVTQSSRYLVKRTGEKVFLECVQDMDHENMFWYRQDPGLGLRLIYFSYDVKMKEKGDIPEGYSVSREKKERFSLILESASTNQTSMYLCASSFGTQETQYFGPGTRLLVL.

This chain links TRBV19 with TRBJ2-1; 11 bases are a match to TRBD2. In germline, CDR1 is LNHDA, CDR2 SQIVND (reference sequence). The V and J ends lost 3 bases and 6 bases, in that order; junction bases with no gene match: 7. The CDR3 is 16 residues long. The chain's CDR3 is CASSIAGLAGPNEQFF. The CDR3 nucleotides are TGTGCCAGTAGTATCGCCGGACTAGCGGGCCCCAATGAGCAGTTCTTC.

This clone was seen just once. The chain links TRBV19 to TRBJ1-5; TRBD1 aligns across 11 bases. In germline, CDR1 is LNHDA, CDR2 SQIVND (reference sequence). The CDR3 length is 17 residues. V dropped 9 bases and J dropped 0; count of bases not matched to a gene: 10. DNA of the CDR3: TGTGCCAGCAGGACAGGGGGCGGCAGTTATAGCAATCAGCCCCAGCATTTT. This gives the protein CASRTGGGSYSNQPQHF.